Sequencing of this TCR beta chain was carried out in a study of cytomegalovirus exposure and HLA in healthy donors (dated by TCRdb to about 2017). A note on the overall study: According to an earlier analysis of 587 of the donors, about 179 million T cells yielded 117 million unique TCR beta sequences and about 300 Gb of sequence data. Donor age, sex, ethnicity and CMV serostatus were compiled together with the repertoire data. Of the roughly 410 genotyped donors, roughly 76% were placed in the genetic ancestry cluster associated with self-reported Caucasian donors. Among almost 400 genotyped donors of the cohort, an average of around 240,000 unique TCR beta nucleotide sequences were sequenced per donor, roughly 20% of them non-productive. Class I and class II HLA loci were covered by the typing at four-digit resolution. A later genetic analysis used genome-wide SNP genotypes for about 60% of the roughly 700 donors, treating that subset as a discovery cohort. In a later analysis, previously published TCR beta repertoires from several hundred donors were re-analyzed and high-resolution HLA genotyping was added so that TCR occurrence patterns could be studied. The study aimed to test whether cataloging public T cell receptors could reveal signatures of past pathogen exposure. Approximately 300 gigabases of sequencing data and roughly 80 million unique TCR sequences made up an early release that covered approximately 700 HLA-typed donors. Rather than using new phenotypic data, the later analysis identified candidate immune exposures from TCR beta sequences and from how often those sequences occurred across donors. The study profiled the T cell repertoires of about 640 subjects by immunosequencing and related them to cytomegalovirus serostatus. In an earlier analysis of around 540 of the donors, high-throughput TCR beta sequencing was used to judge whether each TCR beta V gene segment behaved as functional or pseudogenic. High-throughput TCR immunosequencing, statistical association of individual TCRs with disease status, and machine learning were combined to predict cytomegalovirus infection status. Every discovery cohort repertoire had been produced on one sequencing platform. About five DR-DQ haplotypes were handled as single units for association and clustering, since linkage in the cohort was strong. Along with the roughly 610-subject first cohort, a separate validation cohort of approximately 110 different subjects was used. Typing coverage varied by locus: roughly 620-640 donors for A, B, C, DRB1 and DQB1; approximately 520 for DQA1; about 590 for DPA1; 400 to 480 for DPB1.

The cohort comprised several hundred healthy bone marrow donors. Cohort members were all nominally healthy when sampled, although unrecorded immune exposures were likely present. The donor was CMV seropositive and was included in the group of 270 or so seropositive cohort members. Every donor gave a peripheral blood sample, and the peripheral blood mononuclear cells from that sample were used for TCR beta sequencing. The Qiagen DNeasy Blood Extraction Kit was used to extract genomic DNA from the blood cell samples. Libraries came from the immunoSEQ multiplex PCR assay. For the multiplex PCR, a mixture combining 60 forward primers for TCR Vbeta segments and 13 reverse primers for TCR Jbeta segments was used. Amplification of the CDR3 region of rearranged TCR beta genes was performed with a multiplex PCR assay on genomic DNA. On the Illumina HiSeq System, the amplified TCR beta libraries were sequenced as 87-base-pair reads. In the original analysis: In a later analysis, some 80 million unique TCR beta chains were counted across the 650 to 750 repertoires, and roughly 11 million of these chains were shared by at least two donors. Raw reads were error-corrected and collapsed into unique sequences with a nearest-neighbor algorithm that merged closely related sequences to remove PCR and sequencing errors. CDR3 sequences were aligned to IMGT reference sequences to assign V, D and J gene segments. For a sequence to be retained, a match of at least six nucleotides was required to both a V gene segment and a J gene segment. A rearrangement counted as productive if the CDR3 had no stop codons and remained in frame with V and J, and every other rearrangement counted as non-productive. Following IMGT convention, CDR3 was defined as the stretch from the second conserved V-encoded cysteine to the conserved J-encoded phenylalanine. The earlier analysis of fewer than 750 of the donors excluded sequences that lacked an unambiguous match to a single V gene segment. An earlier analysis of 587 of the donors called V segments functional above 56.7% productive rearrangements and segregating when the between-donor standard deviation exceeded 5%. To diagnose cytomegalovirus status from the catalog of TCR beta chain sequences, a statistical classification framework was built. V and J gene assignment, in a later analysis, came from comparing TCR nucleotide sequences with IMGT/GENE-DB human TR gene sequences. Using the TCRdist pipeline, a later analysis assigned CDR3 sequences along with most-parsimonious VDJ recombination scenarios. A later analysis defined each TCR beta chain by its CDR3 amino acid sequence plus V-gene family, and excluded reads lacking a unique V-gene family. To address suspected cross-contamination and a sequencing artifact, a later analysis removed 450 to 700 highly shared, low-generation-probability nucleotide sequences. A later analysis calculated a clonal expansion index for each public chain from normalized within-repertoire ranks of inferred template counts. In a later analysis, generation probabilities were computed with a VDJ recombination model fitted to out-of-frame rearrangements, and the resulting probabilities were checked against IGoR. In a later analysis, hypergeometric tests were used to score TCR-TCR, TCR-HLA and TCR-CMV co-occurrence, with a repertoire-size bias correction applied to TCR pairs. To estimate false discovery rates, a later analysis permuted the HLA or CMV assignments 20 times. A later analysis grouped co-occurring TCRs with DBSCAN, adding TCRdist sequence similarity when clustering within HLA-allele-positive subsets. For co-occurrence clustering, repertoires with fewer than 30,000 or more than 120,000 public chains were excluded, along with roughly 5 repertoires with anomalous nucleotide sharing. Imported from immuneACCESS, the table was reduced by TCRdb to in-frame sequences with V and J called. These copies leave out some clones; in studies compared against another copy, an unresolved V gene accounts for under half, and the cause of the remainder is not known. That table gives V, J and clone size, and the DNA gave D and trimming. Present in this sample are some 200,000 clones, 70% of which were seen just once. The biggest ten clones account for less than 3% of the sample.

Study-level results and caveats: A later analysis reported that several top co-occurrence clusters appeared linked to parvovirus B19, influenza, CMV and Epstein-Barr virus. A further reported finding was that TCR beta sequences accurately predicted the HLA-A and HLA-B alleles for most subjects in the first cohort. In a later genetic analysis, a missense DCLRE1C variant was associated with V-gene and J-gene trimming of TCR beta chains, and the association was replicated in an independent cohort. Correlated functional status among segregating V segments might be attributable to linkage disequilibrium, but an unknown experimental factor could not be ruled out. The 87-base-pair reads could not distinguish some IMGT-functional V segments, including TRBV6-2 and TRBV6-3, so those segments were excluded. A later analysis found that most CMV-associated TCR beta chains appeared HLA-restricted, with HLA associations seemingly driven largely by CMV exposure. While some public TCRs were present in many individuals, most TCR sequences turned up only very rarely across donors. An earlier analysis of several hundred of the donors showed that most TCR beta V segments appeared in productive rearrangements either about 87% or about 30% of the time, which broadly matched IMGT annotations. Roughly uniform sequencing depth across donors was assumed in presence/absence analyses, although this assumption may not hold. The authors suggested that the approach could potentially be generalized to other disease states and immunological phenotypes. A later analysis associated 16,951 TCR beta sequences with specific HLA alleles at a false discovery rate of 0.05. A few of the identified cytomegalovirus-associated TCR beta chains were confirmed in vitro to be specific for cytomegalovirus antigens. Because HLA typing was missing for some donors at each locus, association tests included only the typed subset. Because counts were too low, roughly 18 rarely observed V segments, including chromosome 9 orphons, were left out of the earlier analysis of about 620 of the donors. A cluster of highly shared sequence variants was judged likely to represent a technical artifact of the sequencing pipeline. According to a later genetic analysis, donors in an Asian-associated ancestry cluster had fewer N-insertions in productive TCRs than the approximately 630-donor mean. A later analysis found that TCR association rates varied across HLA loci, with DRB1 alleles showing the most associated TCRs and HLA-C alleles the fewest. CMV serostatus was the only immune exposure information available for the cohort. In a later analysis, HLA-associated TCR beta chains showed more clonal expansion and lower generation probabilities than non-associated chains that were equally common. In the study, 150 to 200 TCR beta chains were listed as associated with cytomegalovirus. Assigning TCR associations to individual alleles was difficult when HLA alleles, especially DR and DQ, strongly co-occurred. The classifier was reported to diagnose cytomegalovirus status with high specificity and sensitivity in both the original cohort and the validation cohort. The cohort was sequenced for TCR beta chains only, and without alpha or paired-chain data the features that could be detected were limited.

CDR1 and CDR2 (SGHNT, YYREEE) derive from the germline V gene (reference sequence). Compared with germline, V lacks 4 bases and J lacks 9 bases; bases without a gene match: 8. Its CDR3 holds 15 amino acids, cysteine through phenylalanine. Of the read, only the CDR3 DNA is kept; its 45 bases are in frame from base 1. With regard to this clone: The antigen it recognizes is unknown. No base-level quality is on record; no much larger clone is a single base apart.

The sample taken for sequencing was PBMCs. This clonotype was sampled from a man in his forties in good health and CMV-seropositive. The V gene is TRBV5-4 and the J gene is TRBJ2-1; the central 12 bases match TRBD2. The CDR3 is CASSPEASGGVEQFF. Here is the DNA: TGTGCCAGCAGCCCAGAAGCTAGCGGGGGGGTTGAGCAGTTCTTC.